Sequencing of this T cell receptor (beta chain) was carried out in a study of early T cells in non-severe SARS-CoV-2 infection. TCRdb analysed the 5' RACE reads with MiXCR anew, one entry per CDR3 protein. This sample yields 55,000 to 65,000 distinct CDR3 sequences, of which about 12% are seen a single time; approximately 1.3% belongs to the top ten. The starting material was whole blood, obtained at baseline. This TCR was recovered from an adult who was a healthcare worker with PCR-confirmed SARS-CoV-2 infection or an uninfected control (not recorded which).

The CDR3 DNA is TGTGCCAGCAGCCAAGTGCCAGAGGGGGCAGATACGCAGTATTTT. Translated, it gives CASSQVPEGADTQYF. The chain carries TRBV3-2 and TRBJ2-3; the table gives TRBD1 as D, unverified against the DNA. TRBV3-2 is an annotated pseudogene. This CDR3 contains 15 residues.